Each of the 19 T cell receptor beta chains below was sequenced from the same sample in a study of OX40 agonist ivuxolimab in advanced cancers. Profiling relied on immunoSEQ multiplex PCR, and the TCRdb table lists in-frame clones only, not all of them. The sample holds 60,000 to 75,000 clones; roughly 87% are singletons and the top ten take just over 0.75%. Sample: CD4+ or CD8+ T cells sorted from blood, taken in a trial of the OX40 agonist ivuxolimab. These receptors originate from an adult with an advanced solid tumor such as melanoma, head and neck, liver or kidney cancer.

The rearrangement joins TRBV11-3 to TRBJ2-1; perhaps D is TRBD1 or TRBD2 (6 bases each). The CDR3 has 15 amino acids. Germline CDR1 SGHNT, CDR2 YENEEA. V lost 1 base, J lost 6 bases, and 13 bases lay in between. The CDR3 DNA sequence: TGTGCCAGCAGCTTAGTAGGGGGGTTGGGCAATGAGCAGTTCTTC. It specifies CASSLVGGLGNEQFF. The variable domain in full, with the rest retrieved from reference TRBV11-3 and TRBJ2-1, is EAGVVQSPRYKIIEKKQPVAFWCNPISGHNTLYWYLQNLGQGPELLIRYENEEAVDDSQLPKDRFSAERLKGVDSTLKIQPAELGDSAVYLCASSLVGGLGNEQFFGPGTRLTVL.

This clone was picked up one time. The chain employs TRBV25-1 and TRBJ2-1; no definite D call. Looked up from germline, CDR1 is MGHDK and CDR2 is SYGVNS. Trimming removed 6 bases at V and 7 bases at J, with 13 bases between. The length of the CDR3 is 13 residues. CDR3 region: CASSLTWSNEQFF. The DNA for the CDR3 is TGTGCCAGCAGCTTAACCTGGTCTAATGAGCAGTTCTTC.

This clone was recorded a few times. CDR3 in amino acids: CASSEGTEHGYTF. In DNA, the CDR3 is TGTGCCAGCAGCGAGGGGACAGAGCATGGCTACACCTTC. This chain links TRBV5-4 with TRBJ1-2, with 7 bases aligning to TRBD1. V lost 4 bases and J lost 6; bases outside the gene matches: 6. The CDR3 has 13 residues. CDR1 and CDR2 from the germline V gene are SGHNT and YYREEE (reference sequence).

The V and J genes are TRBV6-1 and TRBJ2-5; no firm D call. V lost 4 bases to trimming and J lost 2 bases, with 11 bases between them. The CDR3 covers 14 residues. In germline, CDR1 is MNHNS, CDR2 SASEGT. CDR3 DNA: TGTGCCAGCAGTGCAAGCGAGGTACAAGAGACCCAGTACTTC. Protein: CASSASEVQETQYF.

The chain links TRBV4-2 to TRBJ1-4; maybe TRBD1 (6 bases). CDR1 and CDR2 from the germline V gene are LGHNA and YNFKEQ. This CDR3 spans 15 amino acids. The V and J ends lost 0 bases and 7 bases respectively, with 12 bases between them. The CDR3 spells CASSQDLTGLEKLFF. CDR3 sequence (DNA): TGTGCCAGCAGCCAAGATCTAACAGGGCTTGAAAAACTGTTTTTT.

V and J are TRBV6-1 and TRBJ1-5; the D is unclear. Trimming stripped 3 bases from V and 2 bases from J, with 11 bases between. Per the germline V gene, CDR1 is MNHNS and CDR2 is SASEGT. The CDR3 contains 15 residues. The CDR3 coding sequence is TGTGCCAGCAGTGATAATGGTGGGGGCAATCAGCCCCAGCATTTT. Amino acid sequence: CASSDNGGGNQPQHF.

This chain links TRBV7-8 with TRBJ2-6; no clear D gene. CDR1 SGHVS and CDR2 FQNEAQ come from the germline V gene. V gave up 3 bases and J gave up 2 bases, with 11 bases separating them. There are 16 residues in the CDR3. This CDR3 is CASSFSQWTGANVLTF. The CDR3 DNA reads as TGTGCCAGCAGCTTTTCCCAATGGACTGGGGCCAACGTCCTGACTTTC.

This chain uses TRBV29-1 with TRBJ1-4; D perhaps matches TRBD1 (6 bases). The V end lost 4 bases, the J end lost 2 bases, and 17 bases lay between the germline ends. This CDR3 has 16 residues. CDR1 is SQVTM, CDR2 ANQGSEA, per germline. In DNA, the CDR3 is TGCAGCGTTGGGGTATGGCTGGGGGGCACTAATGAAAAACTGTTTTTT. This translates into CSVGVWLGGTNEKLFF.

This sequence joins TRBV28 and TRBJ1-5, with 10 bases that match TRBD1. With 6 bases clipped from V and 5 bases from J, the junction kept 13 bases outside the gene matches. Per the germline V gene, CDR1 is MDHEN and CDR2 is SYDVKM. This CDR3 is 17 amino acids long. As DNA, the CDR3 is TGTGCCAGCAGCCTACCCCCCGGGACAGGGGAACATCAGCCCCAGCATTTT. This sequence encodes CASSLPPGTGEHQPQHF.

This chain joins TRBV29-1 and TRBJ2-5; the match to TRBD2 covers 13 bases. CDR1 and CDR2 (germline): SQVTM, ANQGSEA. This CDR3 has 15 residues. Trimming took 8 bases from V and 4 from J; bases not matched to a gene: 10. DNA for the CDR3: TGCAGCTATCTCCGGACTAGCGGGAGAGGAGAGACCCAGTACTTC. Amino acid sequence: CSYLRTSGRGETQYF.

The gene calls are TRBV28 and TRBJ1-5; maybe TRBD1 (5 bases). There are 13 residues in the CDR3. Trimming left V 5 bases short and J 7 bases short, with 12 bases between. Germline V gene lookup returns CDR1 MDHEN and CDR2 SYDVKM. CDR3 nucleotide sequence: TGTGCCAGCAGTCAAGACAGCCGCCAGCCCCAGCATTTT. Translating it yields CASSQDSRQPQHF.

The gene calls are TRBV27 and TRBJ1-1, with TRBD1 identical over 8 bases. This CDR3 spans 13 amino acids. V trimming: 6 bases; J trimming: 2 bases; junction bases outside the gene matches: 2. Per germline, CDR1 MNHEY and CDR2 SMNVEV (reference sequence). CDR3 amino acids: CASRGQGNTEAFF. The CDR3 DNA reads TGTGCCAGCAGAGGACAGGGTAACACTGAAGCTTTCTTT.

This chain uses TRBV7-2 with TRBJ1-5, with 7 positions matching TRBD1. V gave up 3 bases and J gave up 3 bases; unmatched junction bases: 2. Germline V gene sequence: CDR1 SGHTA, CDR2 FQGNSA. The CDR3 runs to 14 residues. This chain's CDR3 is CASSLGQINQPQHF. The DNA of the CDR3 is TGTGCCAGCAGCTTGGGACAGATCAATCAGCCCCAGCATTTT.

The rearrangement links TRBV18 to TRBJ1-6; tentatively, D is TRBD1 (5 bases). Germline-derived CDR1 and CDR2 are KGHSH and LQKENI. The CDR3 extends over 16 amino acids. Trimming pared 6 bases from V and 9 bases from J, leaving 21 bases between. CDR3 loop: CASSQGASAMASPLHF. For the CDR3, the DNA is TGTGCCAGCTCCCAAGGGGCATCAGCTATGGCTTCACCCCTCCACTTT.

The genes are TRBV7-6 and TRBJ2-7; TRBD1 might be the D (5 bases). This CDR3 region has 14 residues. Trimming shortened V by 3 bases and J by 4 bases, and 13 bases separated the two germline ends. Looked up from germline, CDR1 is SGHVS and CDR2 is FNYEAQ. CDR3 region: CASSFRKDSYEQYF. The DNA of the CDR3 is TGTGCCAGCAGCTTTCGAAAAGACAGTTACGAGCAGTACTTC.

In DNA, the CDR3 is TGTGCCAGTAGTATTTCGCCAGGGGGTCAGCCCCAGCATTTT. The encoded protein is CASSISPGGQPQHF. V usage is TRBV19 and J usage is TRBJ1-5; 7 bases are a match to TRBD1. The trim removed 3 bases at V and 6 bases at J, leaving 5 bases unmatched. CDR3 size: 14 residues. Germline CDR1 reads LNHDA; CDR2 reads SQIVND (reference sequence).

The rearrangement links TRBV14 to TRBJ1-1; 7 bases map to TRBD1. V shed 3 bases and J 6 bases; nucleotides not matched to a gene: 7. The CDR3 consists of 14 residues. Germline V gives CDR1 SGHDN, CDR2 FVKESK. The CDR3 DNA follows: TGTGCCAGCAGCCAGGTGACAGGGCGCGCTGAAGCTTTCTTT. It translates to CASSQVTGRAEAFF.

This chain joins TRBV28 and TRBJ1-2; 7 bases are shared with TRBD1. Germline V lookup: CDR1 MDHEN, CDR2 SYDVKM. The CDR3 loop spans 15 amino acids. With 5 bases clipped from V and 5 bases from J, the junction kept 11 bases outside the gene matches. The CDR3, as DNA: TGTGCCAGCAGTCCCACCGACAGGGTAGCTTATGGCTACACCTTC. Residues: CASSPTDRVAYGYTF.

The chain recombines TRBV10-1 with TRBJ2-7; D is undetermined. The CDR3 runs to 14 residues. The germline gives CDR1 WNHNN, CDR2 SYGVQD (reference sequence). Trimming left V 5 bases short and J 5 bases short, with 16 bases between. CDR3 nucleotide sequence: TGCGCCAGCAGTCTGGACCGAGTTGTCGACGAGCAGTACTTC. This sequence encodes CASSLDRVVDEQYF.